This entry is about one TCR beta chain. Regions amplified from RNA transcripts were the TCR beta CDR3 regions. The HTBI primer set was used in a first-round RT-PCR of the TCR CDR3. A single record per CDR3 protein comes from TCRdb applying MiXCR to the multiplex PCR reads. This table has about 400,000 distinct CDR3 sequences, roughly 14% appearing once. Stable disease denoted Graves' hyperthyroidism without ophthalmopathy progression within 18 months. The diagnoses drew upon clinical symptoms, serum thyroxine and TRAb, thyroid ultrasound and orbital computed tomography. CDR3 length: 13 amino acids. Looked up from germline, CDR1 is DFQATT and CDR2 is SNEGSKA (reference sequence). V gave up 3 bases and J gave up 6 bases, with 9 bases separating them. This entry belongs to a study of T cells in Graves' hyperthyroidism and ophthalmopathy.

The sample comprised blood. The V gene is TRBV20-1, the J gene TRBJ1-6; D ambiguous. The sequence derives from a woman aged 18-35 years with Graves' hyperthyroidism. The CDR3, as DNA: TGCAGTGCTAGGGAAACGATTAATTCACCCCTCCACTTT. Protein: CSARETINSPLHF.